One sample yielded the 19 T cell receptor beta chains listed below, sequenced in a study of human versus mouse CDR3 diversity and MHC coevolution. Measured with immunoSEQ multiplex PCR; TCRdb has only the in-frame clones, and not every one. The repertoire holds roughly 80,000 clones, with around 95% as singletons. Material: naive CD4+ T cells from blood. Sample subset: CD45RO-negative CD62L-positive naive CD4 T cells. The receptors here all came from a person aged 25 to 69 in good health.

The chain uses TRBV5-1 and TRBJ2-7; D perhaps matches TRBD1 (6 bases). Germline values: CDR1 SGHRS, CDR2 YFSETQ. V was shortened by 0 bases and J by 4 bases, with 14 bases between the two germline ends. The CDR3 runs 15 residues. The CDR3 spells CASSLAPGQNYEQYF. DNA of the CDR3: TGCGCCAGCAGCTTGGCGCCGGGACAAAATTACGAGCAGTACTTC.

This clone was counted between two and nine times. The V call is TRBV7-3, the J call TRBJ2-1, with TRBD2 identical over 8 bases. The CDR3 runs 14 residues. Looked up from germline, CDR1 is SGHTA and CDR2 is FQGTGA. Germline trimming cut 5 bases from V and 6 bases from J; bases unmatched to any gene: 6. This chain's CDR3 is CASSAGGAFNEQFF. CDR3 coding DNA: TGTGCCAGCAGCGCCGGGGGGGCCTTCAATGAGCAGTTCTTC.

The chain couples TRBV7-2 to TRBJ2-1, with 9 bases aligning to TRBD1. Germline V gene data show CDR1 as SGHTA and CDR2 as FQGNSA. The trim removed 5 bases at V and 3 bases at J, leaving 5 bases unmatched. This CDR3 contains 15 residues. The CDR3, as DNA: TGTGCCAGCAGCACCACGGGACAGGGCTACAATGAGCAGTTCTTC. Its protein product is CASSTTGQGYNEQFF.

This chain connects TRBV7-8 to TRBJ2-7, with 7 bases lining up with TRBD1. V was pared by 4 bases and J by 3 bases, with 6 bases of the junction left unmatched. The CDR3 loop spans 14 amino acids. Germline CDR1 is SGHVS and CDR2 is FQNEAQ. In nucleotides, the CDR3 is TGTGCCAGCAGCTCACCCTCAGGGGGCTACGAGCAGTACTTC. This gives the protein CASSSPSGGYEQYF.

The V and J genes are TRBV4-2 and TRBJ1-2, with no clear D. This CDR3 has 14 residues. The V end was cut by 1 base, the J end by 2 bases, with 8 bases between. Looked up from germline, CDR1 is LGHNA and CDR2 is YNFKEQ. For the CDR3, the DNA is TGTGCCAGCAGCCAAGGTAATTCCAACTATGGCTACACCTTC. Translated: CASSQGNSNYGYTF.

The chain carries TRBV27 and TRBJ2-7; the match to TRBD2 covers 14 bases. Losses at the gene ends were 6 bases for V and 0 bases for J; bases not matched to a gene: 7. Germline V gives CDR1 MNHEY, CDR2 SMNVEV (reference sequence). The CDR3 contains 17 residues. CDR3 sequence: CASRRTSGRPHSYEQYF. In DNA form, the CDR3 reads TGTGCCAGCAGGCGGACTAGCGGGAGGCCCCACTCCTACGAGCAGTACTTC.

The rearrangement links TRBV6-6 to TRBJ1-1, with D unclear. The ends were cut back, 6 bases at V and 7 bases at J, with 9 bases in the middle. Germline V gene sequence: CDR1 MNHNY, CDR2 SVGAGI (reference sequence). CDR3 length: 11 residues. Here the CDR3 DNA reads TGTGCCAGCAGAACACGGGATGAAGCTTTCTTT. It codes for CASRTRDEAFF.

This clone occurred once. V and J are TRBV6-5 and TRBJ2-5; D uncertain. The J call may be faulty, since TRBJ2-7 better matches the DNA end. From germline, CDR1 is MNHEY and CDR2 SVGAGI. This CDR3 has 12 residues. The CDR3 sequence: CASSPGRREQYF. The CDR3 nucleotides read TGTGCCAGCAGTCCCGGTCGCCGCGAGCAGTACTTC.

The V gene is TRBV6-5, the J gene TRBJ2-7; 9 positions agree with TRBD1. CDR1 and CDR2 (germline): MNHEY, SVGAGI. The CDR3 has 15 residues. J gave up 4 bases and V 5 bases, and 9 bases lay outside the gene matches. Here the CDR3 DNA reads TGTGCCAGCAGTGCCCAACAGGGGGCGAGGTACGAGCAGTACTTC. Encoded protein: CASSAQQGARYEQYF.

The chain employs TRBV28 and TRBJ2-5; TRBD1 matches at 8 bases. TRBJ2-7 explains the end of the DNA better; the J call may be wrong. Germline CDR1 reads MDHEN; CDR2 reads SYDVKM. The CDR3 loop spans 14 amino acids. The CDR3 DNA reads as TGTGCCACCATCACCCAGGGGGCTAAATACGAGCAGTACTTC. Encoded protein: CATITQGAKYEQYF.

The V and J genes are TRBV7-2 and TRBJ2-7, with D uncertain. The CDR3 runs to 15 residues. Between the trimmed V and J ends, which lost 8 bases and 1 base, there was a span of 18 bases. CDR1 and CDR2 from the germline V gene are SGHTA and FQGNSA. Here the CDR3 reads CASEPHSGSSYEQYF. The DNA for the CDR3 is TGTGCCAGCGAGCCTCACTCCGGGTCTTCCTACGAGCAGTACTTC.

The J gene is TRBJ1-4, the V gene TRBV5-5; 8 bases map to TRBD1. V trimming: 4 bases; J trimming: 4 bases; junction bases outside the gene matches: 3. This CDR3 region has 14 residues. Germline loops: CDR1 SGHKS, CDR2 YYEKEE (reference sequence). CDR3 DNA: TGTGCCAGCAGCCGACAGGGGAATAATGAAAAACTGTTTTTT. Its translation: CASSRQGNNEKLFF.

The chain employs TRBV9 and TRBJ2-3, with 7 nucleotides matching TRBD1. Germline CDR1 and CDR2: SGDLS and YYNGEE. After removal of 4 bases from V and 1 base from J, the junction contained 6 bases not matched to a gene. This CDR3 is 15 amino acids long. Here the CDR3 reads CASSTRQGRTDTQYF. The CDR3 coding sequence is TGTGCCAGCAGCACCCGACAGGGACGCACAGATACGCAGTATTTT. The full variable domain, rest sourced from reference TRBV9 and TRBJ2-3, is DSGVTQTPKHLITATGQRVTLRCSPRSGDLSVYWYQQSLDQGLQFLIQYYNGEERAKGNILERFSAQQFPDLHSELNLSSLELGDSALYFCASSTRQGRTDTQYFGPGTRLTVL.

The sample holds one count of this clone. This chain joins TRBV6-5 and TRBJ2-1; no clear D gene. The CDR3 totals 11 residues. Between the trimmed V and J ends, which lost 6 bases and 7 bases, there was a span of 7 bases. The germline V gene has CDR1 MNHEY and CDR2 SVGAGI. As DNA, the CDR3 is TGTGCCAGCAGCCGACAAAATGAGCAGTTCTTC. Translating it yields CASSRQNEQFF.

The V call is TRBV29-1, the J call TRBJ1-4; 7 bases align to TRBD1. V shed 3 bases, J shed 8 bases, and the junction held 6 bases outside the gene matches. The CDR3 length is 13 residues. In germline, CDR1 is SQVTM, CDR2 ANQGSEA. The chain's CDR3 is CSVEKTGQEKLFF. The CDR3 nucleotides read TGCAGCGTTGAGAAGACAGGGCAGGAAAAACTGTTTTTT.

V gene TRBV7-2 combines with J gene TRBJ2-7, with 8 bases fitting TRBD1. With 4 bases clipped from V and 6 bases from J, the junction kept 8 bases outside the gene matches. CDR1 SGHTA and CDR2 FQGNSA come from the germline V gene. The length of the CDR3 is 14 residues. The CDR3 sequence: CASSSGGARGEQYF. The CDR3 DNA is TGTGCCAGCAGCTCAGGGGGCGCCCGGGGCGAGCAGTACTTC.

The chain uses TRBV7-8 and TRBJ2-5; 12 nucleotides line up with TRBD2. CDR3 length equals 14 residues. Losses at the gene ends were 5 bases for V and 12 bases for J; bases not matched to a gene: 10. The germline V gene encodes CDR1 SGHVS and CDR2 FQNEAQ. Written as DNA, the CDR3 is TGTGCCAGCAGCCCCAGACTAGCGGGAGTGGTGGAGTACTTC. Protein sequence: CASSPRLAGVVEYF.

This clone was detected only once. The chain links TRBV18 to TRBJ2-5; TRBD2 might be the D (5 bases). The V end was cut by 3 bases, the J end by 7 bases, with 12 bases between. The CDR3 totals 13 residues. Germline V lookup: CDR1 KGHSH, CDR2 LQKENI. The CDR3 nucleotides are TGTGCCAGCTCACCGACGGATGAGGGGACCCAGTACTTC. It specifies CASSPTDEGTQYF.

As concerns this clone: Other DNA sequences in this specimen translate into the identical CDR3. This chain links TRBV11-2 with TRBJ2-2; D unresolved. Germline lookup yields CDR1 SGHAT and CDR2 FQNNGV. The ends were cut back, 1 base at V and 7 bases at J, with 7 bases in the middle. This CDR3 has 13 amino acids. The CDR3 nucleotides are TGTGCCAGCAGCTTAGTCCCCGGCGGGGAGCTGTTTTTT. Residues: CASSLVPGGELFF.